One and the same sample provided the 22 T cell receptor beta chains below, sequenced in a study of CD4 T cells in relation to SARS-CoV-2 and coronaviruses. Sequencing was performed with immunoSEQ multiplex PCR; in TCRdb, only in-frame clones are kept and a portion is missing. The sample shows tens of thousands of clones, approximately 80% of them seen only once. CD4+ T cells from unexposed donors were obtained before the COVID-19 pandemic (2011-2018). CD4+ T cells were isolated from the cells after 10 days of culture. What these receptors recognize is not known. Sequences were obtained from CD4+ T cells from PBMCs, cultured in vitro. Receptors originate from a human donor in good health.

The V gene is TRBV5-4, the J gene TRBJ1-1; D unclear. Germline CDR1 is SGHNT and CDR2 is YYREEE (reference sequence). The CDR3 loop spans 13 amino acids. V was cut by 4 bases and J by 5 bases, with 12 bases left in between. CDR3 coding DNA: TGTGCCAGCAGCGGTGGGGTGGGGACTGAAGCTTTCTTT. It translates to CASSGGVGTEAFF.

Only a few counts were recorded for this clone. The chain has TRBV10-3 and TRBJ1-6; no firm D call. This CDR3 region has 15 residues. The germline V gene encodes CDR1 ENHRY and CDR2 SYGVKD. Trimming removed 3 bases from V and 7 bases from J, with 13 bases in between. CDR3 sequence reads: CAISESSLGNSPLHF. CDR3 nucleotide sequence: TGTGCCATCAGTGAAAGTTCCCTGGGGAATTCACCCCTCCACTTT.

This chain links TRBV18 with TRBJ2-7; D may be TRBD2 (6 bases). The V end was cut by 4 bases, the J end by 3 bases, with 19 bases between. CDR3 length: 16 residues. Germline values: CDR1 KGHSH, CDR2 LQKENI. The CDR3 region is CASSLGGRRQIYEQYF. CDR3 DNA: TGTGCCAGCTCACTAGGTGGGAGGCGACAGATCTACGAGCAGTACTTC.

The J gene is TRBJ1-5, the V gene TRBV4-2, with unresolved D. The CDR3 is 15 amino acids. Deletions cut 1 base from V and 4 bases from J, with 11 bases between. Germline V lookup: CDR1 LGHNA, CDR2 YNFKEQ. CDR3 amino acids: CASSQGVKGNQPQHF. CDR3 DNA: TGTGCCAGCAGCCAAGGGGTTAAAGGAAATCAGCCCCAGCATTTT.

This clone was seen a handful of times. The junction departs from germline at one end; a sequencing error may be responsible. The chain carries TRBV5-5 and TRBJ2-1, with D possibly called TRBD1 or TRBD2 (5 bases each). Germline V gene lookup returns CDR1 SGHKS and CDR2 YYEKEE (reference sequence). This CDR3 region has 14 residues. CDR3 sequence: CASSPIPETTLGVF. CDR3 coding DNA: TGTGCCAGCAGCCCGATACCCGAGACTACTCTGGGGGTCTTC.

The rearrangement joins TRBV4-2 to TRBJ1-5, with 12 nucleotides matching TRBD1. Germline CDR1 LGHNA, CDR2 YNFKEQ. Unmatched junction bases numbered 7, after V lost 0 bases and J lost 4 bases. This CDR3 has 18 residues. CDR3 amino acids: CASSQDGTGGGRNQPQHF. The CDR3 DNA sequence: TGTGCCAGCAGCCAAGACGGGACAGGGGGCGGGAGGAATCAGCCCCAGCATTTT.

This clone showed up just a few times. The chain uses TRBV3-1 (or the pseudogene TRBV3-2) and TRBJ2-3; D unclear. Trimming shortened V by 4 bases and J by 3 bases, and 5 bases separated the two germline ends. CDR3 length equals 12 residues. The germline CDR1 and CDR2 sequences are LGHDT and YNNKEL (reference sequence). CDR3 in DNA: TGTGCCAGCAGCCGAGATACAGATACGCAGTATTTT. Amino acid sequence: CASSRDTDTQYF.

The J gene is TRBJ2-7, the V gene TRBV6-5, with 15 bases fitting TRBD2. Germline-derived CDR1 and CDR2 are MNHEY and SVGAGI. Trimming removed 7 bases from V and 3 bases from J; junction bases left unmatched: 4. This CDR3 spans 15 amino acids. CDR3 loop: CASMGTSGGSYEQYF. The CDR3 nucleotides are TGTGCCAGCATGGGGACTAGCGGGGGGAGCTACGAGCAGTACTTC.

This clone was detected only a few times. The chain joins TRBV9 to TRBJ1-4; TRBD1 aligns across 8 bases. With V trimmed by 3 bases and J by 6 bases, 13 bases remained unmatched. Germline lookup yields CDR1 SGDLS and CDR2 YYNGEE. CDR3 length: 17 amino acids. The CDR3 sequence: CASSAEGTGRGDEKLFF. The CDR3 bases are TGTGCCAGCAGCGCAGAGGGGACAGGCAGAGGGGATGAAAAACTGTTTTTT.

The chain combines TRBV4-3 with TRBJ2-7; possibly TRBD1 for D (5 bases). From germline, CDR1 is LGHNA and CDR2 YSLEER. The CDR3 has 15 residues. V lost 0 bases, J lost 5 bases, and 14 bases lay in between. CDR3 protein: CASSQDQPGMHEQYF. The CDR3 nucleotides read TGCGCCAGCAGCCAAGATCAGCCAGGGATGCACGAGCAGTACTTC.

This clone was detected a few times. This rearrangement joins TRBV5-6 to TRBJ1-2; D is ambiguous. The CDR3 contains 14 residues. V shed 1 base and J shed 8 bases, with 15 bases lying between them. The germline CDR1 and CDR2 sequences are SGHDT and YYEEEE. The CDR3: CASSLLGGSMGYTF. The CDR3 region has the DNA TGTGCCAGCAGCTTGTTAGGTGGGAGTATGGGCTACACCTTC.

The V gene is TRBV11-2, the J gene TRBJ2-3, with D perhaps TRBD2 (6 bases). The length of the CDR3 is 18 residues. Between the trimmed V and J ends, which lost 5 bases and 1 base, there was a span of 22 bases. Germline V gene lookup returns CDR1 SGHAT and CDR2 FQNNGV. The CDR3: CASSPDARLRRGTDTQYF. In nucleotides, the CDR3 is TGTGCCAGCAGCCCCGATGCCCGACTAAGGAGGGGCACAGATACGCAGTATTTT.

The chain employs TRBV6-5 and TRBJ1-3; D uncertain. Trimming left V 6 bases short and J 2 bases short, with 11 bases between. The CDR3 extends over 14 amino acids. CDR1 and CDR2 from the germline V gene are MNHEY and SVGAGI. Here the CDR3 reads CASRSPGAGNTIYF. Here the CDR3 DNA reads TGTGCCAGCAGATCGCCTGGGGCTGGAAACACCATATATTTT.

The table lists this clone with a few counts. CDR3 amino acids: CASSLDSANTGELFF. CDR3 nucleotide sequence: TGTGCCAGCAGCTTAGACAGCGCGAACACCGGGGAGCTGTTTTTT. The chain employs TRBV11-3 and TRBJ2-2, with D unclear. The CDR3 spans 15 residues. The germline V gene has CDR1 SGHNT and CDR2 YENEEA. V dropped 0 bases and J dropped 0 bases, with 5 bases sitting between them.

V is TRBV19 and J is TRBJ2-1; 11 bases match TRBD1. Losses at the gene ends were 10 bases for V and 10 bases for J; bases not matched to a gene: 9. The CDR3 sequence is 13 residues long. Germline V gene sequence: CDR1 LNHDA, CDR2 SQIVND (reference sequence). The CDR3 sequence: CATKGQGVSEQFF. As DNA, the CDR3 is TGTGCCACTAAGGGACAGGGGGTGTCCGAGCAGTTCTTC.

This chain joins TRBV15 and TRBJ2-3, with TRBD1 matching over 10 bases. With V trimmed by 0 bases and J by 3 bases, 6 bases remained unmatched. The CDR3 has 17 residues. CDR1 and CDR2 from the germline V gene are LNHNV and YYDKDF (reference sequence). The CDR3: CATSRDGTGDPTDTQYF. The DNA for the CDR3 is TGTGCCACCAGCAGAGACGGGACAGGGGACCCAACAGATACGCAGTATTTT.

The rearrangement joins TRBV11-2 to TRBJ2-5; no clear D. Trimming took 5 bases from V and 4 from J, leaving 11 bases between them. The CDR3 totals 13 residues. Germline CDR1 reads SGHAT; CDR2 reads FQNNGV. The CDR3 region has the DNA TGTGCCAGCAGCCCCGAGCCCCGAGAGACCCAGTACTTC. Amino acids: CASSPEPRETQYF.

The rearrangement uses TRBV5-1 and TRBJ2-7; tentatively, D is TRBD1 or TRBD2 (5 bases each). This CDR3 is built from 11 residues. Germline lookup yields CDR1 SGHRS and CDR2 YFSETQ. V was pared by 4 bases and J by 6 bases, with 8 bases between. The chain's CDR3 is CASSQGAEQYF. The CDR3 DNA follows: TGCGCCAGCAGCCAGGGAGCCGAGCAGTACTTC.

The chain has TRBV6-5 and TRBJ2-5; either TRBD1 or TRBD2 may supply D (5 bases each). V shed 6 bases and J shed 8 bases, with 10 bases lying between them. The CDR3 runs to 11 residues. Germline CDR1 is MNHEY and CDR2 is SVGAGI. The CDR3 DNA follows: TGTGCCAGCAGGGCCAGGGACACCCAGTACTTC. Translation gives CASRARDTQYF.

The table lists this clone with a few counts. The CDR3 DNA reads as TGTGCCAGCTCCCCAACAGGCACTAATGAAAAACTGTTTTTT. This codes for CASSPTGTNEKLFF. The rearrangement joins TRBV18 to TRBJ1-4; the D gene is possibly TRBD1 (5 bases). Germline assignment: CDR1 KGHSH and CDR2 LQKENI. V lost 6 bases, J lost 2 bases, and 10 bases lay in between. This CDR3 region has 14 residues.

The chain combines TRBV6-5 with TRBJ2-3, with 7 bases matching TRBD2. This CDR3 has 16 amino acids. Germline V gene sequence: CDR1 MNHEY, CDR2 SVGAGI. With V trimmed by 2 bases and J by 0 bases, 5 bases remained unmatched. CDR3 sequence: CASSYEAGTSTDTQYF. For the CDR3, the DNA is TGTGCCAGCAGTTACGAAGCGGGGACTAGCACAGATACGCAGTATTTT.

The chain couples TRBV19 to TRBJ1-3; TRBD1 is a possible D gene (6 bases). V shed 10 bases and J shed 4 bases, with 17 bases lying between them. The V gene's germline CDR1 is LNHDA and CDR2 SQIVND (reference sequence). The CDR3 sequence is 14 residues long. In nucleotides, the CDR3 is TGTGCCACCCGATTGTCCGGGGGCGGAAACACCATATATTTT. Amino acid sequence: CATRLSGGGNTIYF.